This TCR beta chain appears in the sequencing data of a study of blood T cell repertoires in COVID-19. CDR3 length: 16 residues. Losses at the gene ends were 7 bases for V and 7 bases for J; bases not matched to a gene: 13. Germline loops: CDR1 MDHEN, CDR2 SYDVKM. In the original analysis: Quantification of nucleated cells was approximated via reference gene primer amplification. Sequenced by immunoSEQ multiplex PCR; TCRdb stores in-frame clones only, minus some. That table gives V, J and clone size, and the DNA gave D and trimming. The sample records around 110,000 clones, 80% to 85% being singletons.

Sequences were obtained from PBMCs or T cells enriched from blood (not recorded which). The origin of this receptor is a woman aged 25-40 years who had recovered from COVID-19. V and J are TRBV28 and TRBJ1-4; 9 positions agree with TRBD1. CDR3 DNA sequence: TGTGCCAGCAACTCTAAAGGGGGGACAGGGACTGAAAAACTGTTTTTT. Amino acid sequence: CASNSKGGTGTEKLFF.